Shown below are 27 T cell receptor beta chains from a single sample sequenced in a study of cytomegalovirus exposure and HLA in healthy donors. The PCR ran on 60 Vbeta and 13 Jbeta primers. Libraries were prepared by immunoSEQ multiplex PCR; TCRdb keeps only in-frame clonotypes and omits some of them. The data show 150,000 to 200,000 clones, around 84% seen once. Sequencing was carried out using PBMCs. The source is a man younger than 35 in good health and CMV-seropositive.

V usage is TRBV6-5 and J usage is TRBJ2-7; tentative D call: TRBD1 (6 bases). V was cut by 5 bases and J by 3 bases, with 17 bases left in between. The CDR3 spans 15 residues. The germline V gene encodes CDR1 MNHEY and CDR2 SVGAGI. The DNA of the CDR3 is TGTGCCAGCAGTCCCTCAAACAGGGCGGGCTACGAGCAGTACTTC. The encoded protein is CASSPSNRAGYEQYF.

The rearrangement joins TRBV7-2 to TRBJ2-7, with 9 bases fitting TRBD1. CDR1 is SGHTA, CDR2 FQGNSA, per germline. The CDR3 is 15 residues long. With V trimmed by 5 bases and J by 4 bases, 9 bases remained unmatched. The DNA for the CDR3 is TGTGCCAGCAGCCAATCCCGGGACAGGGCGTACGAGCAGTACTTC. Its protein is CASSQSRDRAYEQYF.

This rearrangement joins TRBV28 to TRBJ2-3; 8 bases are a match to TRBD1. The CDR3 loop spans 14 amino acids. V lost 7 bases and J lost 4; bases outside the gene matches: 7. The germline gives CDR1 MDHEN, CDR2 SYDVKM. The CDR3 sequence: CASTPGGAADTQYF. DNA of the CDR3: TGTGCCAGCACCCCAGGGGGCGCCGCAGATACGCAGTATTTT.

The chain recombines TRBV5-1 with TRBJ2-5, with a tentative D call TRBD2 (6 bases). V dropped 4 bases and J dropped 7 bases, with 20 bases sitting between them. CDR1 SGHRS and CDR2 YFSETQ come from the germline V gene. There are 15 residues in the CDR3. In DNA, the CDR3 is TGCGCCAGCAGCCCCCTTGGGACTGGGACTGGGACCCAGTACTTC. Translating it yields CASSPLGTGTGTQYF. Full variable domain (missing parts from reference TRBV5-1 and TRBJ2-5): KAGVTQTPRYLIKTRGQQVTLSCSPISGHRSVSWYQQTPGQGLQFLFEYFSETQRNKGNFPGRFSGRQFSNSRSEMNVSTLELGDSALYLCASSPLGTGTGTQYFGPGTRLLVL.

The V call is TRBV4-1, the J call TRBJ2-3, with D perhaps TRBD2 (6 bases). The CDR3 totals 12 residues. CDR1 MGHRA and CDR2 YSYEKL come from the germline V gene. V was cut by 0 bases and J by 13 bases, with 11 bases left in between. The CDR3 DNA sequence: TGCGCCAGCAGCCAAGATGGGCGCGGGGAGTATTTT. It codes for CASSQDGRGEYF.

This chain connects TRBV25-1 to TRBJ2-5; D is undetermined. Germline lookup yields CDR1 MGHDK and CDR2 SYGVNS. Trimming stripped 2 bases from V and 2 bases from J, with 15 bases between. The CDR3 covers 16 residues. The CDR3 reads CASSEALISLQETQYF. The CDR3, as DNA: TGTGCCAGCAGTGAAGCCCTGATTAGCTTGCAAGAGACCCAGTACTTC.

CDR3 DNA: TGTGCCAGCTGCTCGGGGTATCAAGAGACCCAGTACTTC. It specifies CASCSGYQETQYF. The chain couples TRBV19 to TRBJ2-5, with D possibly matching TRBD2 (5 bases). Germline V lookup: CDR1 LNHDA, CDR2 SQIVND (reference sequence). This CDR3 has 13 amino acids. V lost 9 bases to trimming and J lost 2 bases, with 13 bases between them.

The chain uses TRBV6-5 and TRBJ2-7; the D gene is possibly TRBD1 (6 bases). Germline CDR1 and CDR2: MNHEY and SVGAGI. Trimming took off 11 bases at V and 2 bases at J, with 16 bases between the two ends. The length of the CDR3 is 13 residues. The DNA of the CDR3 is TGTGCCGGAAGCAGGGGCCTGACCTACGAGCAGTACTTC. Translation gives CAGSRGLTYEQYF.

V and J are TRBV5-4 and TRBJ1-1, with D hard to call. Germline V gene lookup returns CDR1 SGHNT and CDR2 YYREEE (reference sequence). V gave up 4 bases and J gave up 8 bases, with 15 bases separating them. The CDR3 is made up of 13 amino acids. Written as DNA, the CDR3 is TGTGCCAGCAGCGTACGTGGCGGGCTCGAAGCTTTCTTT. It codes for CASSVRGGLEAFF.

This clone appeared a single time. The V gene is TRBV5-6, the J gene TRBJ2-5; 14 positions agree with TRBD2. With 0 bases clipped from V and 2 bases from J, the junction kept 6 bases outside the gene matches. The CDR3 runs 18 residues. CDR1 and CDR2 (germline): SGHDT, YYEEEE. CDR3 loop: CASSLAGTSGGRQETQYF. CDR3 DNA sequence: TGTGCCAGCAGCTTGGCCGGGACTAGCGGGGGACGGCAAGAGACCCAGTACTTC.

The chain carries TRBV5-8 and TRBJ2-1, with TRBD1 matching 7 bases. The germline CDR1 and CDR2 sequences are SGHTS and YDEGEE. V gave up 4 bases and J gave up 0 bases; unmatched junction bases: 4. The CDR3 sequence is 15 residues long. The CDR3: CASSPGQASYNEQFF. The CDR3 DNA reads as TGTGCCAGCAGCCCCGGACAGGCCTCCTACAATGAGCAGTTCTTC.

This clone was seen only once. DNA for the CDR3: TGTGCCAGCAGCCCACAGGGGGCTAGAGATGGCTACACCTTC. This codes for CASSPQGARDGYTF. The chain links TRBV9 to TRBJ1-2; TRBD1 aligns across 9 bases. The germline V gene has CDR1 SGDLS and CDR2 YYNGEE. The V segment lost 4 bases and the J segment 6 bases; nucleotides outside the gene matches: 7. The length of the CDR3 is 14 residues.

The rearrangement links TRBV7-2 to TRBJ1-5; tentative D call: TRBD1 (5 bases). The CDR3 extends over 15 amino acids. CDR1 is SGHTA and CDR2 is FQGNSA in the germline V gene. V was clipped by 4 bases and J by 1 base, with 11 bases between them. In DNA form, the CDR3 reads TGTGCCAGCAGCTCCACAGGCAGGAGCAATCAGCCCCAGCATTTT. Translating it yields CASSSTGRSNQPQHF.

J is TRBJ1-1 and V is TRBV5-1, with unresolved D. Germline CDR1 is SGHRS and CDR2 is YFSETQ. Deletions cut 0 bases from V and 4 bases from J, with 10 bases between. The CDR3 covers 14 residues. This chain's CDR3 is CASSLGGLGTEAFF. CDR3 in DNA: TGCGCCAGCAGCTTGGGAGGGTTGGGCACTGAAGCTTTCTTT.

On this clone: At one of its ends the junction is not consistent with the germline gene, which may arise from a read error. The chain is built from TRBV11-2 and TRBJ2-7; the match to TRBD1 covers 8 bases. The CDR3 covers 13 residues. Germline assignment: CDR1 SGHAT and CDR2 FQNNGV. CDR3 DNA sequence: TGTGCCAGCAGGTTAGGGACAGGCTACGAGCAGTACTTC. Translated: CASRLGTGYEQYF.

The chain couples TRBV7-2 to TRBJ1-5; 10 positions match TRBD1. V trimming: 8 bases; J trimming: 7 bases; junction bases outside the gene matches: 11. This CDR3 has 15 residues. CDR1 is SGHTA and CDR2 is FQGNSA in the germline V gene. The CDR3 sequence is CASQRDRGGGQPQHF. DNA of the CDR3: TGTGCCAGCCAGCGGGACAGGGGAGGGGGACAGCCCCAGCATTTT.

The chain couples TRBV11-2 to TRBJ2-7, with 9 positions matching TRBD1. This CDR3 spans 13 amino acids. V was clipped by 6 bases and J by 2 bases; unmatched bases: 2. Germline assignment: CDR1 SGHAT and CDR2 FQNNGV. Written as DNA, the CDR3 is TGTGCCAGCAGGGGACAGGGCGCCTACGAGCAGTACTTC. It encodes CASRGQGAYEQYF.

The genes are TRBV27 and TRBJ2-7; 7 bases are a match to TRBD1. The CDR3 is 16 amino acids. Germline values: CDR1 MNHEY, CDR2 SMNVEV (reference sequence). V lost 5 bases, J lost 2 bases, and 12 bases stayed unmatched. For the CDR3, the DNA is TGTGCCAGCAGTACCCCGACAGGGAGCCCTACCTACGAGCAGTACTTC. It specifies CASSTPTGSPTYEQYF.

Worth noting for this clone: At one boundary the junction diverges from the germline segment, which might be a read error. The CDR3 coding sequence is TGCGCCAGCAGCTTCGGGGGGGCCCTTTCCTCCAATGAGCAGTTCTTC. This gives the protein CASSFGGALSSNEQFF. The V gene is TRBV5-1, the J gene TRBJ2-1; 8 bases fit TRBD2. This CDR3 is 16 amino acids long. CDR1 is SGHRS and CDR2 is YFSETQ in the germline V gene.

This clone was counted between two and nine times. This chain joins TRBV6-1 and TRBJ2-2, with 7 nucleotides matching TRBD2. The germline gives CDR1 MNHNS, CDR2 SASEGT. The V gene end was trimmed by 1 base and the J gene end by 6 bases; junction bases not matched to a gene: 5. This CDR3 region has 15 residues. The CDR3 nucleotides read TGTGCCAGCAGTGAAGGGGGGAGGGTCCCCGGGGAGCTGTTTTTT. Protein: CASSEGGRVPGELFF.

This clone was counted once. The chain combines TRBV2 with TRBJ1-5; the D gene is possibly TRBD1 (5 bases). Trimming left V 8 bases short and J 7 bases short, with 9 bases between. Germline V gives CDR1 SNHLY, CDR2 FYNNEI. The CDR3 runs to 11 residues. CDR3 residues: CASGAGQPQHF. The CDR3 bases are TGTGCCAGCGGGGCGGGGCAGCCCCAGCATTTT.

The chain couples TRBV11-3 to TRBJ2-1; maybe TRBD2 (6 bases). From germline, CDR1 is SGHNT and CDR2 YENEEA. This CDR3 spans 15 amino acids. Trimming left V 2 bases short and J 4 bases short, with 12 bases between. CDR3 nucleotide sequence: TGTGCCAGCAGCTTACCGGGACTCCCATACAATGAGCAGTTCTTC. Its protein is CASSLPGLPYNEQFF.

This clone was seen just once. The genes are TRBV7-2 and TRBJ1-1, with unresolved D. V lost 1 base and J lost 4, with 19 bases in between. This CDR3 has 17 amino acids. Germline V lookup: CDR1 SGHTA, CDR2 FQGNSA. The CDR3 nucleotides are TGTGCCAGCAGCTTAGTTCCCCCGTTATATTTTGTCACTGAAGCTTTCTTT. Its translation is CASSLVPPLYFVTEAFF.

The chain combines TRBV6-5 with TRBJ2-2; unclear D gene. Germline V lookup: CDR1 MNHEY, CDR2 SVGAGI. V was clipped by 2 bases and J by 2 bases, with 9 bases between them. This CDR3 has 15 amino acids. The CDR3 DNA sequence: TGTGCCAGCAGTTACCAGGTGGCAAACACCGGGGAGCTGTTTTTT. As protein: CASSYQVANTGELFF.

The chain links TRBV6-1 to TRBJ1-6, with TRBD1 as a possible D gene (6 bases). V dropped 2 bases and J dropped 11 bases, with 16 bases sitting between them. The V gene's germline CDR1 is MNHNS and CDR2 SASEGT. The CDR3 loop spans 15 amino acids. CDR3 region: CASSEKLGAPAPLHF. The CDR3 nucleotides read TGTGCCAGCAGTGAAAAACTGGGGGCGCCGGCACCCCTCCACTTT.

As DNA, the CDR3 is TGTGCCAGCAGTTTACGGGGTTCAGAAGCTTTCTTT. Protein sequence: CASSLRGSEAFF. This sequence joins TRBV6-1 and TRBJ1-1; no definite D call. The germline gives CDR1 MNHNS, CDR2 SASEGT. V lost 5 bases and J lost 8, with 12 bases in between. There are 12 residues in the CDR3.

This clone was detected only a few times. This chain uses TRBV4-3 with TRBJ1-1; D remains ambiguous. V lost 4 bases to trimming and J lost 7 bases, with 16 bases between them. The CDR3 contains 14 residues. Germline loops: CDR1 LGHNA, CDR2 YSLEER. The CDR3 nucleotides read TGCGCCAGCAGCCTAAAAGGCGGCGCGGGTGAAGCTTTCTTT. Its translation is CASSLKGGAGEAFF.